This TCR beta chain is from a study of beta chain features in type 1 diabetes. Study findings and constraints: Shorter templates may be favored by PCR, equally so in patients and controls. In every one of the four CD4+ subsets, TCRB CDR3s were moderately but significantly shorter in Type 1 diabetes patients. The study found fewer insertions and more deletions at VDJ junctions in type 1 diabetes patients.

This clone was observed a few times. Its antigen is not known. Of the isolated RNA, all was reverse transcribed, and so the sequenced material was expressed TCRB transcripts. The protocol was immunoSEQ multiplex PCR, while the TCRdb copy is restricted to in-frame clones and leaves out a portion. The table includes about 640,000 clones, 9.5% to 15% detected once. The specimen sequenced was naive CD4+ T cells from blood. The origin of this receptor is a man in his thirties or forties with type 1 diabetes.

The CDR3 nucleotides are TGTGCCAGCATCTCCCGGGGAGTTTATGGCTACACCTTC. It specifies CASISRGVYGYTF. The chain links TRBV27 to TRBJ1-2, with D unclear. The CDR3 consists of 13 residues. V was shortened by 7 bases and J by 5 bases, with 14 bases between the two germline ends. CDR1 and CDR2 from the germline V gene are MNHEY and SMNVEV (reference sequence).